Below are 22 T cell receptor beta chains sequenced from a single sample in a study of human T cells and chemical hapten exposure. Time point in this sample: patch test 3, about 24 weeks after DPC sensitization. As to treatment: therapeutic diphenylcyclopropenone sensitization with weekly scalp DPC. Before extraction, the whole blood was not fractionated, and total RNA was taken from it. A single record per CDR3 protein comes from TCRdb applying MiXCR to the RACE reads. The sample lists some 38,000 distinct CDR3 sequences; 8% to 10% were seen once. Source: whole blood, taken in connection with sensitization to the hapten diphenylcyclopropenone (DPC). The receptors here all came from a man aged 45-65 years with alopecia areata. Some clones in this sample may be carry-over from other donors' samples.

In this sample, this clonotype turned up many times. The chain is built from TRBV29-1 and TRBJ2-1; 7 bases fit TRBD2. The germline gives CDR1 SQVTM, CDR2 ANQGSEA. The V segment lost 7 bases and the J segment 14 bases; nucleotides outside the gene matches: 17. This CDR3 comprises 13 residues. This CDR3 reads CSAIEGTSVPKFF. The DNA of the CDR3 is TGCAGCGCCATAGAGGGTACTAGCGTCCCTAAGTTCTTC.

The J gene is TRBJ2-3, the V gene TRBV28; D call uncertain. The V and J ends lost 1 base and 7 bases respectively, with 12 bases between them. Germline V gives CDR1 MDHEN, CDR2 SYDVKM. CDR3 length: 14 amino acids. The CDR3 coding sequence is TGTGCCAGCAGTTTATCGCAGACCGCTTATACGCAGTATTTT. It yields the protein CASSLSQTAYTQYF.

This chain joins TRBV29-1 and TRBJ2-1; D unresolved. The germline CDR1 and CDR2 sequences are SQVTM and ANQGSEA. The germline V and J ends were trimmed by 8 bases and 0 bases, with 14 bases remaining between them. The CDR3 is 14 residues long. CDR3 residues: CSSSEVYSYNEQFF. CDR3 nucleotide sequence: TGCAGCTCCAGCGAGGTCTACTCCTACAATGAGCAGTTCTTC.

This clonotype was seen at least ten times. The V call is TRBV4-3, the J call TRBJ1-5; no firm D call. The V end was cut by 4 bases, the J end by 11 bases, with 15 bases between. The CDR3 has 13 residues. Germline CDR1 and CDR2: LGHNA and YSLEER. The CDR3 bases are TGCGCCAGCAGCCCCGCCCCAGGACGAGCCCAGCATTTT. Translated: CASSPAPGRAQHF.

The chain joins TRBV20-1 to TRBJ2-2; 7 positions agree with TRBD2. Per germline, CDR1 DFQATT and CDR2 SNEGSKA (reference sequence). V shed 6 bases, J shed 1 base, and the junction held 8 bases outside the gene matches. There are 15 residues in the CDR3. CDR3: CSAPIAGLNTGELFF. In DNA, the CDR3 is TGCAGTGCCCCGATAGCGGGCTTGAACACCGGGGAGCTGTTTTTT.

The chain recombines TRBV4-2 with TRBJ2-2; TRBD1 agrees at 7 bases. The J segment lost 8 bases and the V segment lost 4 bases, leaving 1 base of the junction unmatched. There are 12 residues in the CDR3. From germline, CDR1 is LGHNA and CDR2 YNFKEQ. The CDR3 loop is CASSRDSGELFF. CDR3 DNA sequence: TGTGCCAGCAGCCGGGACAGTGGGGAGCTGTTTTTT.

In the case of this clonotype: This may arise from a read error, as a much more abundant clone is one base away. The chain recombines TRBV4-1 with TRBJ2-1; D may be TRBD1 or TRBD2 (5 bases each). V lost 5 bases and J lost 6, with 17 bases in between. The germline V gene encodes CDR1 MGHRA and CDR2 YSYEKL. The CDR3 has 15 amino acids. This CDR3 is CASSEHSRGLNEQFF. For the CDR3, the DNA is TGCGCCAGCAGCGAACATTCCCGGGGCCTCAATGAGCAGTTCTTC.

This clonotype was counted ten times or more. This rearrangement joins TRBV6-1 to TRBJ1-5; D is undetermined. The germline V gene encodes CDR1 MNHNS and CDR2 SASEGT. The CDR3 is 13 residues long. The V and J ends lost 4 bases and 4 bases respectively, with 8 bases between them. Here the CDR3 reads CASSAELNQPQHF. CDR3 nucleotides: TGTGCCAGCAGTGCCGAGCTAAATCAGCCCCAGCATTTT.

This clonotype was counted at least ten times. The V and J genes are TRBV4-3 and TRBJ2-1, with TRBD2 matching 8 bases. Trimming took 0 bases from V and 3 from J; bases not matched to a gene: 1. From germline, CDR1 is LGHNA and CDR2 YSLEER. The CDR3 covers 15 residues. The CDR3 DNA reads as TGCGCCAGCAGCCAAGAGGCGGGGGGCTACAATGAGCAGTTCTTC. This gives the protein CASSQEAGGYNEQFF.

This clonotype was detected a few times. The V gene is TRBV28, the J gene TRBJ1-2; TRBD1 is a possible D gene (6 bases). The V and J ends lost 7 bases and 6 bases respectively, with 21 bases between them. The CDR3 runs 15 residues. Germline V gene lookup returns CDR1 MDHEN and CDR2 SYDVKM. CDR3 region: CASTVWGIQGDGYTF. The CDR3 DNA is TGTGCCAGCACCGTTTGGGGAATACAGGGAGATGGCTACACCTTC.

This clonotype was detected only a few times. V usage is TRBV5-1 and J usage is TRBJ2-7, with 10 positions matching TRBD1. Germline CDR1 reads SGHRS; CDR2 reads YFSETQ. CDR3 size: 15 residues. J lost 1 base, V lost 6 bases, and 7 bases had no gene match. The CDR3 DNA reads as TGCGCCAGCACACAGGGACAGGGGCCTTCCTACGAGCAGTACTTC. It yields the protein CASTQGQGPSYEQYF.

In its sample, this clonotype was seen many times. The chain couples TRBV6-1 to TRBJ1-4; D is unclear. The germline V gene has CDR1 MNHNS and CDR2 SASEGT. This CDR3 is 14 amino acids long. V was trimmed by 1 base and J by 7 bases, leaving 10 bases between them. The CDR3 sequence is CASSEGGAVEKLFF. DNA for the CDR3: TGTGCCAGCAGTGAAGGAGGAGCGGTTGAAAAACTGTTTTTT.

This clonotype was counted at least ten times. The V and J genes are TRBV3-1 and TRBJ2-7; D possibly corresponds to TRBD1 (5 bases). The germline CDR1 and CDR2 sequences are LGHDT and YNNKEL (reference sequence). The V gene lost 0 bases and the J gene lost 6 bases, with 9 bases spanning the gap. The CDR3 runs 13 residues. CDR3 in amino acids: CASSQDGRVEQYF. The CDR3 DNA reads as TGTGCCAGCAGCCAAGATGGCAGGGTCGAGCAGTACTTC.

This clonotype has a handful of counts. The rearrangement links TRBV20-1 to TRBJ1-1; D may be TRBD1 (6 bases). The CDR3 is 14 amino acids. The germline gives CDR1 DFQATT, CDR2 SNEGSKA (reference sequence). Trimming shortened V by 0 bases and J by 5 bases, and 13 bases separated the two germline ends. The CDR3: CSAREVYRGTEAFF. DNA for the CDR3: TGCAGTGCTAGAGAGGTCTATAGGGGGACTGAAGCTTTCTTT.

This clonotype has at least ten counts. This chain connects TRBV4-2 to TRBJ1-6, with D hard to call. Deletions cut 1 base from V and 6 bases from J, with 1 base between. This CDR3 contains 12 residues. Germline-derived CDR1 and CDR2 are LGHNA and YNFKEQ. The CDR3 loop reads CASSQANSPLHF. Here the CDR3 DNA reads TGTGCCAGCAGCCAAGCTAATTCACCCCTCCACTTT.

This clonotype was found many times. This rearrangement joins TRBV20-1 to TRBJ1-2; 10 bases match TRBD1. In germline, CDR1 is DFQATT, CDR2 SNEGSKA (reference sequence). Unmatched junction bases numbered 12, after V lost 7 bases and J lost 4 bases. This CDR3 contains 15 residues. CDR3 nucleotide sequence: TGCAGTGTCACCGGGGCGGGACAGGGGCTCTATGGCTACACCTTC. Its protein product is CSVTGAGQGLYGYTF.

This clonotype was counted ten times or more. The DNA of the CDR3 is TGTGCCAGCAGCCCTGGGACAGGGAGCGTTATCGGGCAGTTCTTC. Its protein is CASSPGTGSVIGQFF. V gene TRBV7-9 combines with J gene TRBJ2-1, with TRBD1 matching 9 bases. CDR1 and CDR2 from the germline V gene are SEHNR and FQNEAQ (reference sequence). The CDR3 has 15 amino acids. V dropped 5 bases and J dropped 12; count of bases not matched to a gene: 14.

This clonotype counts as medium-sized (0.01 to 0.1%). This chain connects TRBV20-1 to TRBJ2-3; 9 bases line up with TRBD1. Germline-derived CDR1 and CDR2 are DFQATT and SNEGSKA (reference sequence). Unmatched junction bases numbered 18, after V lost 6 bases and J lost 8 bases. The CDR3 is 16 amino acids. The CDR3 protein is CSAIRHGQGLGGTQYF. The CDR3 region has the DNA TGCAGTGCCATACGACATGGACAGGGGCTCGGGGGTACGCAGTATTTT.

V is TRBV28 and J is TRBJ1-1, with D uncertain. The V end was cut by 6 bases, the J end by 5 bases, with 7 bases between. CDR1 and CDR2 (germline): MDHEN, SYDVKM. The CDR3 extends over 11 amino acids. The CDR3 loop is CASRTETEAFF. The DNA for the CDR3 is TGTGCCAGCAGGACTGAGACTGAAGCTTTCTTT.

The table lists this clonotype with many counts. The rearrangement links TRBV20-1 to TRBJ2-3; 7 positions agree with TRBD1. The ends lost 3 bases at V and 0 bases at J; junction bases unmatched: 9. Germline lookup yields CDR1 DFQATT and CDR2 SNEGSKA (reference sequence). CDR3 size: 16 residues. CDR3 amino acids: CSARFFRDSSTDTQYF. The CDR3 DNA follows: TGCAGTGCTAGGTTTTTTCGGGACAGCAGCACAGATACGCAGTATTTT.

This clonotype was observed a few times. The chain carries TRBV12-3 or TRBV12-4 and TRBJ2-1; a weak D match, TRBD2 (6 bases). The CDR3 runs to 13 residues. V lost 1 base, J lost 12 bases, and 13 bases lay in between. The DNA for the CDR3 is TGTGCCAGCAGTTTAGAAGCGGGCCGCGGGCAGTTCTTC. It yields the protein CASSLEAGRGQFF.

The table lists this clonotype with many counts. The J gene is TRBJ2-1, the V gene TRBV3-1; 9 nucleotides line up with TRBD2. Germline-derived CDR1 and CDR2 are LGHDT and YNNKEL (reference sequence). Trimming took 1 base from V and 9 from J; bases not matched to a gene: 4. The CDR3 consists of 14 residues. The CDR3 region has the DNA TGTGCCAGCAGCCAAGGGTCAGCGGGAGGTGAGCAGTTCTTC. The encoded protein is CASSQGSAGGEQFF.